One and the same sample provided the 14 T cell receptor beta chains below, sequenced in a study of blood T cell repertoires in COVID-19. Data came from immunoSEQ multiplex PCR; TCRdb stores just in-frame clones and leaves some out. Altogether 60,000 to 70,000 clones are present, 70% to 85% being singletons, with the ten largest covering about two fifths. Sequenced: peripheral blood. These TCRs come from a human donor in a cohort sampled during active COVID-19.

This chain uses TRBV5-1 with TRBJ2-3; D gene uncertain. V gave up 7 bases and J gave up 0 bases, with 9 bases separating them. The CDR3 covers 13 residues. The germline V gene encodes CDR1 SGHRS and CDR2 YFSETQ. CDR3: CASWARSTDTQYF. In DNA, the CDR3 is TGCGCCAGCTGGGCAAGGAGCACAGATACGCAGTATTTT.

The chain recombines TRBV5-1 with TRBJ1-1; a weak D match, TRBD1 (6 bases). Germline loops: CDR1 SGHRS, CDR2 YFSETQ. V lost 0 bases and J lost 4, with 10 bases in between. This CDR3 spans 14 amino acids. CDR3 residues: CASSLAGQSTEAFF. The CDR3 nucleotides are TGCGCCAGCAGCTTGGCGGGACAAAGCACTGAAGCTTTCTTT.

The genes are TRBV7-2 and TRBJ2-3, with 10 bases matching TRBD2. This CDR3 region has 18 residues. The junction had 15 bases not matched to a gene; V was cut back by 5 bases and J by 4 bases. From germline, CDR1 is SGHTA and CDR2 FQGNSA. CDR3 nucleotide sequence: TGTGCCAGCAGCCAAACTAGGTACCTAGCGGGGGTGGCAGATACGCAGTATTTT. Translation gives CASSQTRYLAGVADTQYF.

The chain is built from TRBV19 and TRBJ1-5; weak D call: TRBD1 (6 bases). The CDR3 runs 13 residues. Germline lookup yields CDR1 LNHDA and CDR2 SQIVND (reference sequence). Trimming took 6 bases from V and 3 from J, leaving 9 bases between them. DNA for the CDR3: TGTGCCAGTAGCGGACAGATCAATCAGCCCCAGCATTTT. Translating gives CASSGQINQPQHF.

V and J are TRBV19 and TRBJ1-1, with 9 bases matching TRBD1. Germline V gene data show CDR1 as LNHDA and CDR2 as SQIVND (reference sequence). The CDR3 runs to 15 residues. J gave up 5 bases and V 4 bases, and 8 bases lay outside the gene matches. CDR3 loop: CASSRIQGARTEAFF. The CDR3 DNA reads TGTGCCAGTAGTAGAATACAGGGGGCGCGGACTGAAGCTTTCTTT.

This rearrangement joins TRBV28 to TRBJ2-7, with D maybe TRBD1 (6 bases). Germline V CDR1 and CDR2: MDHEN, SYDVKM. Trimming removed 6 bases at V and 2 bases at J, with 14 bases between. The CDR3 loop spans 14 amino acids. CDR3 bases: TGTGCCAGCAGGATGACAGGCAGAACCTACGAGCAGTACTTC. Its translation is CASRMTGRTYEQYF.

The chain links TRBV2 to TRBJ1-2; TRBD1 matches 7 bases. The CDR3 spans 15 residues. Looked up from germline, CDR1 is SNHLY and CDR2 is FYNNEI. Trimming cost V 6 bases and J 0 bases; bases outside gene matches: 7. The CDR3 bases are TGTGCCAGCAGGGGACAGAGAATATCTAACTATGGCTACACCTTC. As protein: CASRGQRISNYGYTF. Combining the CDR3 with reference TRBV2 and TRBJ1-2 gives the whole variable domain EPEVTQTPSHQVTQMGQEVILRCVPISNHLYFYWYRQILGQKVEFLVSFYNNEISEKSEIFDDQFSVERPDGSNFTLKIRSTKLEDSAMYFCASRGQRISNYGYTFGSGTRLTVV.

V usage is TRBV6-5 and J usage is TRBJ2-7, with TRBD1 matching 9 bases. There are 15 residues in the CDR3. V was pared by 6 bases and J by 4 bases, with 10 bases of the junction left unmatched. CDR1 and CDR2 (germline): MNHEY, SVGAGI. The CDR3 coding sequence is TGTGCCAGCAGATACCGACAGGGGGTTTTTTACGAGCAGTACTTC. It is translated as CASRYRQGVFYEQYF.

The V call is TRBV5-1, the J call TRBJ1-1, with 7 bases fitting TRBD1. The CDR3 sequence is 15 residues long. Trimming at V came to 4 bases and at J to 4 bases, leaving 10 bases not matched to a gene. The germline CDR1 and CDR2 sequences are SGHRS and YFSETQ. The CDR3 sequence is CASSTGTAWGTEAFF. CDR3 in DNA: TGCGCCAGCAGCACAGGGACAGCTTGGGGCACTGAAGCTTTCTTT.

This chain joins TRBV3-1 (or the pseudogene TRBV3-2) and TRBJ1-1; D gene unclear. This CDR3 region has 15 residues. The germline CDR1 and CDR2 sequences are LGHDT and YNNKEL (reference sequence). The V and J ends lost 4 bases and 1 base respectively, with 13 bases between them. CDR3 sequence (DNA): TGTGCCAGCAGCCCACCCCGTCGACAGAACACTGAAGCTTTCTTT. As protein: CASSPPRRQNTEAFF.

V usage is TRBV7-9 and J usage is TRBJ2-1, with 7 positions matching TRBD2. V trimming: 0 bases; J trimming: 6 bases; junction bases outside the gene matches: 5. Germline CDR1 is SEHNR and CDR2 is FQNEAQ (reference sequence). The CDR3 is 15 amino acids. The CDR3 is CASSLARASGNEQFF. The CDR3 bases are TGTGCCAGCAGCTTAGCGAGAGCTAGCGGCAATGAGCAGTTCTTC.

This chain connects TRBV24-1 to TRBJ2-1; TRBD2 agrees at 8 bases. V lost 4 bases and J lost 9; bases outside the gene matches: 10. The CDR3 has 15 residues. Germline V lookup: CDR1 KGHDR, CDR2 SFDVKD. The CDR3: CATSDPGLGGSEQFF. CDR3 nucleotide sequence: TGTGCCACCAGTGACCCGGGACTAGGAGGGTCTGAGCAGTTCTTC.

The V call is TRBV6-2 or TRBV6-3, the J call TRBJ1-3; tentative D call: TRBD1 (6 bases). The CDR3 has 14 amino acids. Trimming took 5 bases from V and 2 from J, leaving 10 bases between them. Germline V gene data show CDR1 as MNHEY and CDR2 as SVGEGT. Here the CDR3 reads CASSRHRAGNTIYF. The DNA for the CDR3 is TGTGCCAGCAGTCGTCACAGGGCTGGAAACACCATATATTTT.

This sequence joins TRBV29-1 and TRBJ1-6; TRBD1 matches at 7 bases. This CDR3 region has 12 residues. CDR1 is SQVTM and CDR2 is ANQGSEA in the germline V gene. Germline trimming cut 3 bases from V and 15 bases from J; bases unmatched to any gene: 8. CDR3 nucleotide sequence: TGCAGCGTTGAGGACAGGAGCGAGGGCCTCCACTTT. It specifies CSVEDRSEGLHF. The full variable domain, in which reference TRBV29-1 and TRBJ1-6 provide the parts outside the CDR3, is SAVISQKPSRDICQRGTSLTIQCQVDSQVTMMFWYRQQPGQSLTLIATANQGSEATYESGFVIDKFPISRPNLTFSTLTVSNMSPEDSSIYLCSVEDRSEGLHFGNGTRLTVT.